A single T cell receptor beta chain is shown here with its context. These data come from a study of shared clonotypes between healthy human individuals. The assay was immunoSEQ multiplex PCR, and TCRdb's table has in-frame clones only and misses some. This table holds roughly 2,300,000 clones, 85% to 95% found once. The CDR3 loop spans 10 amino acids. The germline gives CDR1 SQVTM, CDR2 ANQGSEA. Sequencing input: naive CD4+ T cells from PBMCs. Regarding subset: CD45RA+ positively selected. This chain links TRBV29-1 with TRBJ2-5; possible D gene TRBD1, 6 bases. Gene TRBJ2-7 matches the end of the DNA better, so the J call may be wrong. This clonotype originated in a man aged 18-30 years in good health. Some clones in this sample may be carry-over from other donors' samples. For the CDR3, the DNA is TGCAGCGTTGCAGGGGACGAGCAGTACTTC. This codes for CSVAGDEQYF.